This T cell receptor beta chain came from a study of cytomegalovirus exposure and HLA in healthy donors. The overall study: Roughly 80 million unique TCRs from HLA-typed donors were held in an early data release. Study-wide results and limits: TCR beta sequences reportedly predicted most subjects' HLA-A and HLA-B alleles accurately. Later genetic work tied a missense DCLRE1C variant to beta-chain V and J trimming.

As for this clone: Its antigen is unknown. At one of its ends the junction is not consistent with the germline gene, which may arise from a read error.

Regarding donors, all were healthy bone marrow donors. CDR3 length: 14 residues. From germline, CDR1 is SGHKS and CDR2 YYEKEE (reference sequence). This PCR relied on a set of 60 Vbeta primers and 13 Jbeta primers. Profiling relied on immunoSEQ multiplex PCR, and the TCRdb table lists in-frame clones only, not all of them. The sample data list over 100,000 clones. Sequenced material: PBMCs. The genes are TRBV5-5 and TRBJ2-7; D might be TRBD1 (6 bases). The origin of this receptor is a man aged 25-45 years in good health and CMV-seronegative. CDR3 in DNA: TGTGCCAGCAGCGGGGCAGGGGCCGCCTACGAACAGTACTTC. It is translated as CASSGAGAAYEQYF.